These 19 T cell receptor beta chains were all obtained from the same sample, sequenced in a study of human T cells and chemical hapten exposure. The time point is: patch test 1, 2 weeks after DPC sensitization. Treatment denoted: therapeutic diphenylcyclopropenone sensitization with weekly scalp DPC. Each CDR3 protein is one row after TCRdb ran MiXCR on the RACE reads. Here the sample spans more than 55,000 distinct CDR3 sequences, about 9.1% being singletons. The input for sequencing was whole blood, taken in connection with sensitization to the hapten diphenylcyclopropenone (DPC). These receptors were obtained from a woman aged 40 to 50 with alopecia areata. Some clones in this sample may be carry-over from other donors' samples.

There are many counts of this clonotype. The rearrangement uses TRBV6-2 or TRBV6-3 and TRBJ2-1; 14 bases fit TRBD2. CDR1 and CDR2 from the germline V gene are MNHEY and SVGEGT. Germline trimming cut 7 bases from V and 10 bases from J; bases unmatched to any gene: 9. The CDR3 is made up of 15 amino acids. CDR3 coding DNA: TGTGCCAGCAACCCGGGACTAGCGGGGGAGGAGGAGCAGTTCTTC. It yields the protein CASNPGLAGEEEQFF.

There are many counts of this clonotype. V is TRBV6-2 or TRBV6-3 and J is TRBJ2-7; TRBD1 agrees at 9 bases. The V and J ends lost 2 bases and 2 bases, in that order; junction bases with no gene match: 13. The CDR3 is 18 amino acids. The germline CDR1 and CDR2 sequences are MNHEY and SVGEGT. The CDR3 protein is CASSYAGTGKTIAYEQYF. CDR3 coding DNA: TGTGCCAGCAGTTACGCCGGGACAGGGAAGACGATAGCCTACGAGCAGTACTTC.

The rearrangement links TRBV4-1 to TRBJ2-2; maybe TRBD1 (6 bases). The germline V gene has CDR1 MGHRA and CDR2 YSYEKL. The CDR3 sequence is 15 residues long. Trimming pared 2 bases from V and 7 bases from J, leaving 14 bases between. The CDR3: CASSQMGAMGGELFF. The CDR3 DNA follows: TGCGCCAGCAGCCAAATGGGGGCGATGGGCGGGGAGCTGTTTTTT.

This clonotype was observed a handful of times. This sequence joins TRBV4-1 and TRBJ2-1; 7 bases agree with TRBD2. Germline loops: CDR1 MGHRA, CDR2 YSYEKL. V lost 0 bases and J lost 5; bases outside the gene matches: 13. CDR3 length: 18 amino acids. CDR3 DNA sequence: TGCGCCAGCAGCCAAGATACCATCGGGGGAGGGGTTCACAATGAGCAGTTCTTC. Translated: CASSQDTIGGGVHNEQFF.

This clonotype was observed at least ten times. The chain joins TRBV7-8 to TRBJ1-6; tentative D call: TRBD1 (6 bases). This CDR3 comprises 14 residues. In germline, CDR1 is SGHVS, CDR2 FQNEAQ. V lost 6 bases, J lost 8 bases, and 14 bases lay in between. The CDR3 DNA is TGTGCCAGCAGTTTGAGGGGGATGTATTCACCCCTCCACTTT. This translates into CASSLRGMYSPLHF.

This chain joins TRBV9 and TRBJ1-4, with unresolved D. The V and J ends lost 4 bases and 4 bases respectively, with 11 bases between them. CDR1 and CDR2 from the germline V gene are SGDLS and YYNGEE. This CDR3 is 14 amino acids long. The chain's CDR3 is CASSSSDGNEKLFF. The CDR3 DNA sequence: TGTGCCAGCAGCTCGTCAGACGGTAATGAAAAACTGTTTTTT.

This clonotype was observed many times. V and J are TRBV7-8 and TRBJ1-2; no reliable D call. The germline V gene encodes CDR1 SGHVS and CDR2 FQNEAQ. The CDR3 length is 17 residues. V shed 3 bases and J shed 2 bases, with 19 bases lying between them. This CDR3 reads CASSFEKVAGVNYGYTF. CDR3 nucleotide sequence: TGTGCCAGCAGCTTCGAAAAGGTCGCGGGAGTCAACTATGGCTACACCTTC.

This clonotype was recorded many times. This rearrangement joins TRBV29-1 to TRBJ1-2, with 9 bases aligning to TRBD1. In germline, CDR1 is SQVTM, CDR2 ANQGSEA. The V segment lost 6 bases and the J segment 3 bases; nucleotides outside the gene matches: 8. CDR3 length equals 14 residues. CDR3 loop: CSVGGQGGDYGYTF. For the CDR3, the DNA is TGCAGCGTCGGGGGACAGGGAGGGGACTATGGCTACACCTTC.

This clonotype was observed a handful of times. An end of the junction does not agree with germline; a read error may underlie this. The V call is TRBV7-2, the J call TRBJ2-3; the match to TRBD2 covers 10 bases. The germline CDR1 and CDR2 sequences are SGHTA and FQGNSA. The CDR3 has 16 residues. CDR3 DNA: TGCGCCAGCAGCTCCCTAGCGGGGGCGCCTCGGGATACGCAGTATTTT. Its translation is CASSSLAGAPRDTQYF.

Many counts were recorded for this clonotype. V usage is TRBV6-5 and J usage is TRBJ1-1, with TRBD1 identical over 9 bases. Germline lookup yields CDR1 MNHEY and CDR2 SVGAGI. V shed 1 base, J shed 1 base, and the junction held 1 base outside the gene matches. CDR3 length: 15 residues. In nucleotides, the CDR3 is TGTGCCAGCAGTTACTGGACAGGGGCGAACACTGAAGCTTTCTTT. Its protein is CASSYWTGANTEAFF.

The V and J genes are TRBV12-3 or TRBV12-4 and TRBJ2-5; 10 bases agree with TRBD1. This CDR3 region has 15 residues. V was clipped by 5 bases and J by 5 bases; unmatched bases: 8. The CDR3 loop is CASSPSTGGRETQYF. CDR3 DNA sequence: TGTGCCAGCAGTCCCTCGACAGGGGGCCGGGAGACCCAGTACTTC.

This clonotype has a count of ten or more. The CDR3 loop is CASSYTAMDTQYF. DNA for the CDR3: TGTGCCAGCAGTTACACCGCAATGGATACGCAGTATTTT. The rearrangement links TRBV6-5 to TRBJ2-3, with unresolved D. There are 13 residues in the CDR3. Trimming took 2 bases from V and 6 from J, leaving 9 bases between them. Germline V lookup: CDR1 MNHEY, CDR2 SVGAGI.

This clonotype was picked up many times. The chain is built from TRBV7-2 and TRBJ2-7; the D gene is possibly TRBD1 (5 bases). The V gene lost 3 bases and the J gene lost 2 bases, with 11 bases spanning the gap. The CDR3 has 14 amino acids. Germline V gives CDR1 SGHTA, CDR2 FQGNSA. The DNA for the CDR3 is TGTGCCAGCAGCTTGGTCCAGGGAACCTACGAGCAGTACTTC. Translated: CASSLVQGTYEQYF. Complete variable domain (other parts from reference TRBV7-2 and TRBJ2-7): GAGVSQSPSNKVTEKGKDVELRCDPISGHTALYWYRQSLGQGLEFLIYFQGNSAPDKSGLPSDRFSAERTGGSVSTLTIQRTQQEDSAVYLCASSLVQGTYEQYFGPGTRLTVT.

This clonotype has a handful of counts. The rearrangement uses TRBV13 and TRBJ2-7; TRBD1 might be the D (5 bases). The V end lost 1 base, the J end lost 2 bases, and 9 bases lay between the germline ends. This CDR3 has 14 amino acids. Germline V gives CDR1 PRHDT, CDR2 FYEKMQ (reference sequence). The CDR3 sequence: CASSLAGSAYEQYF. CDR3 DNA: TGTGCCAGCAGCTTAGCAGGGTCAGCCTACGAGCAGTACTTC.

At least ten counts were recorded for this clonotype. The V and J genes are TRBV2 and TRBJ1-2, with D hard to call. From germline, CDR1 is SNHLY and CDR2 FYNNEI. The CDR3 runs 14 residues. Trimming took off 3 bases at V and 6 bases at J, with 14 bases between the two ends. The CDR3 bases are TGTGCCAGCAGTGAGGGCAGAGGCTTTAATGGCTACACCTTC. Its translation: CASSEGRGFNGYTF.

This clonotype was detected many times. In DNA form, the CDR3 reads TGTGCCAGCAGCTCCCCGCAAGATACGCAGTATTTT. Translating gives CASSSPQDTQYF. The chain uses TRBV7-9 and TRBJ2-3; D is unresolved. Trimming removed 4 bases from V and 5 bases from J, with 7 bases in between. Germline-derived CDR1 and CDR2 are SEHNR and FQNEAQ (reference sequence). CDR3 length equals 12 residues.

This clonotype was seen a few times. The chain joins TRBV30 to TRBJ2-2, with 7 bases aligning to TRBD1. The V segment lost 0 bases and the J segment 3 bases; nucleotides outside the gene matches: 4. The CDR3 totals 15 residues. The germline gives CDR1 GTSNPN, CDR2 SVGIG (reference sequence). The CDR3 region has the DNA TGTGCCTGGAGTGTCCGTGACAGGGACACCGGGGAGCTGTTTTTT. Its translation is CAWSVRDRDTGELFF.

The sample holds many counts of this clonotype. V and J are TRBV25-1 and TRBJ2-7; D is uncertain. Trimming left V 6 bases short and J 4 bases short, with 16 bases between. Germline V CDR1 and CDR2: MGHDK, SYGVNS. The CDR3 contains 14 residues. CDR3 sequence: CASSMDGKHYEQYF. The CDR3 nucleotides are TGTGCCAGCAGCATGGACGGAAAGCATTACGAGCAGTACTTC.

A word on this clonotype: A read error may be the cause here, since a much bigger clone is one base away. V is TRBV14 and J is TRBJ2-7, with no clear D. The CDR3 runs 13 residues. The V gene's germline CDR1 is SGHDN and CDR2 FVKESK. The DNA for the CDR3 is TGTGCCAGCAGCCAACGTAGTACCTACGAGCAGTGCTTC. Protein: CASSQRSTYEQCF.